The sequence of this T cell receptor beta chain was determined in a study of blood T cell repertoires in COVID-19 (dated by TCRdb to 2020 to 2021). With regard to the full study: The collaborator samples originated in the United States, Italy and Spain and spanned the acute and convalescent phases of COVID-19. The repertoires were released in a freely available public database meant as a resource for research on the immune response to SARS-CoV-2. Nearly every sample came with metadata listing a de-identified subject ID, COVID-19 status, age in years and sex. The prospective study material was composed of cDNA or gDNA derived from T cells, B-cell-depleted T cells, or PBMCs. The dataset comprised deeply sampled blood TCRbeta repertoires from subjects exposed to, actively infected with, or recovered from COVID-19. The samples were drawn from two sources: the first 160 participants of the ongoing ImmuneRACE study, and 1,000 to 1,500 subjects contributed by 6 global collaborators. HLA class I and class II types, where available, came from metadata supplied by the sample provider rather than from assay-based typing. The paper as a whole reports these results and caveats: How much clinical and demographic metadata was included differed by source and by participant, and the metadata was provided uncurated.

V ends up 2 bases short and J 5 bases short, with an unmatched junction base count of 5. Inclusive of the bounding cysteine and phenylalanine, the CDR3 is 14 residues long. Only CDR3 DNA is held: 42 bases, read in frame from base 1. The germline V gene (reference sequence) sets CDR1 to LNHDA and CDR2 to SQIVND. TCRbeta CDR3 regions were amplified from genomic DNA using the immunoSEQ Assay, a bias-controlled multiplex PCR. The source study handled its data this way. The number of nucleated cells in each sample was estimated by amplification of reference gene primers within the assay. To quantify the absolute abundance of each unique TCRbeta CDR3 rearrangement, sequence reads were collapsed and filtered. Productive Simpson clonality was computed per sample as the square root of Simpson's diversity index over productive rearrangements. Sourced from immuneACCESS, this table was stored by TCRdb with only in-frame sequences that have V and J called. A share of the clones is absent; for the studies checked, an unresolved V gene accounts for under half, and the remainder has no known explanation. From that table come the V and J calls and clone size; the DNA was used to work out D and trimming. For this sample there are under 300,000 clones; approximately 86% appear just once. Over 6% of the sample lies in the top ten.

The collaborating institutions used their own protocols to collect whole blood in K2EDTA tubes. For TCRbeta analysis, collaborators shipped samples in one of three forms: frozen whole blood, isolated PBMCs, or DNA extracted from either of those sample types. In regard to this clone: Its antigen remains undetermined. It has no much larger one-base neighbor in the sample; base qualities were not kept.

The clonotype was recovered from a woman in her seventies with active or convalescent COVID-19. Source material: peripheral blood. The receptor chain draws on TRBV19 and TRBJ2-5, with TRBD2 matching 7 junction bases. In nucleotides, the sequence is TGTGCCAGTAGTATATCCAGCGGGGTGGAGACCCAGTACTTC. Translated, this gives CASSISSGVETQYF.